The 32 T cell receptor beta chains below were found in one sample sequenced in a study of blood T cell repertoires in COVID-19 (dated by TCRdb to 2020 to 2021). Receptors were amplified or captured by the immunoSEQ multiplex PCR assay. TCRdb retrieved this table from immuneACCESS and kept in-frame rearrangements only. Not all clones are present; in checked studies, unresolved V genes account for under half, and no reason is known for the remainder. The sample table shows about 150,000 clones, and roughly nine tenths are seen once. Clones ranked in the top ten supply more than 14% of the sample. Sequenced: peripheral blood. The source is a woman in her thirties or forties with acute or convalescent COVID-19.

The V call is TRBV24-1, the J call TRBJ1-2; D is ambiguous. Looked up from germline, CDR1 is KGHDR and CDR2 is SFDVKD. This CDR3 has 12 residues. Trimming stripped 4 bases from V and 2 bases from J, with 4 bases between. CDR3: CATSDVNYGYTF. DNA of the CDR3: TGTGCCACCAGTGACGTCAACTATGGCTACACCTTC.

The chain is built from TRBV2 and TRBJ2-1; 7 bases fit TRBD2. V shed 0 bases and J 3 bases; nucleotides not matched to a gene: 8. The CDR3 has 17 residues. CDR1 is SNHLY, CDR2 FYNNEI, per germline. CDR3: CASSEASGALIYNEQFF. CDR3 DNA sequence: TGTGCCAGCAGTGAAGCAAGCGGGGCCCTTATCTACAATGAGCAGTTCTTC.

J is TRBJ1-5 and V is TRBV9; D perhaps matches TRBD1 (5 bases). Germline lookup yields CDR1 SGDLS and CDR2 YYNGEE. CDR3 length: 14 amino acids. Trimming pared 4 bases from V and 3 bases from J, leaving 11 bases between. CDR3 protein: CASSPDRYNQPQHF. Written as DNA, the CDR3 is TGTGCCAGCAGCCCCGACAGATACAATCAGCCCCAGCATTTT.

The chain has TRBV27 and TRBJ2-7, with 9 positions matching TRBD1. Germline lookup yields CDR1 MNHEY and CDR2 SMNVEV (reference sequence). The CDR3 is 16 amino acids. V shed 3 bases, J shed 2 bases, and the junction held 8 bases outside the gene matches. CDR3 region: CASSFTPGQGPYEQYF. For the CDR3, the DNA is TGTGCCAGCAGTTTCACACCGGGACAGGGCCCCTACGAGCAGTACTTC.

The sample holds a few counts of this clone. This chain uses TRBV12-3 or TRBV12-4 with TRBJ1-6; D gene ambiguous. Trimming removed 6 bases from V and 7 bases from J, with 7 bases in between. The CDR3 extends over 12 amino acids. The CDR3 DNA is TGTGCCAGCAGGGGAGCGAATTCACCCCTCCACTTT. This translates into CASRGANSPLHF.

The chain combines TRBV7-3 with TRBJ2-3, with 7 bases identical to TRBD2. Looked up from germline, CDR1 is SGHTA and CDR2 is FQGTGA. Unmatched junction bases numbered 8, after V lost 4 bases and J lost 4 bases. There are 15 residues in the CDR3. For the CDR3, the DNA is TGTGCCAGCAGCTCGCCGGGACTATCGGCAGATACGCAGTATTTT. Protein product: CASSSPGLSADTQYF.

This sequence joins TRBV29-1 and TRBJ1-1, with TRBD1 matching 8 bases. The CDR3 has 15 amino acids. V lost 3 bases to trimming and J lost 0 bases; unmatched junction nucleotides: 6. The germline V gene has CDR1 SQVTM and CDR2 ANQGSEA. The CDR3 region has the DNA TGCAGCGTTGAGGGGACAGGCGATATGAACACTGAAGCTTTCTTT. Its translation is CSVEGTGDMNTEAFF.

This clone occurred a few times. The chain recombines TRBV12-3 or TRBV12-4 with TRBJ2-1; possibly TRBD2 for D (6 bases). Trimming removed 3 bases at V and 7 bases at J, with 10 bases between. The CDR3 runs to 13 residues. The CDR3 here is CASSLGGTNEQFF. Written as DNA, the CDR3 is TGTGCCAGCAGTTTGGGAGGAACGAATGAGCAGTTCTTC.

The rearrangement links TRBV28 to TRBJ1-1, with D uncertain. The V end was cut by 2 bases, the J end by 5 bases, with 3 bases between. The V gene's germline CDR1 is MDHEN and CDR2 SYDVKM. CDR3 length equals 11 residues. CDR3 DNA: TGTGCCAGCAGTTTACGGACTGAAGCTTTCTTT. Translation gives CASSLRTEAFF.

The gene calls are TRBV25-1 and TRBJ2-7; D uncertain. V was cut by 1 base and J by 2 bases, with 18 bases left in between. This CDR3 has 17 residues. Germline CDR1 and CDR2: MGHDK and SYGVNS. The CDR3 spells CASSESPPGFPTYEQYF. CDR3 in DNA: TGTGCCAGCAGTGAATCCCCACCCGGTTTCCCGACCTACGAGCAGTACTTC.

The chain is built from TRBV5-1 and TRBJ1-4, with D unclear. V was clipped by 2 bases and J by 8 bases, with 13 bases between them. Germline lookup yields CDR1 SGHRS and CDR2 YFSETQ. This CDR3 comprises 14 residues. CDR3 protein: CASSFSGDKEKLFF. For the CDR3, the DNA is TGCGCCAGCAGCTTTTCCGGGGATAAGGAAAAACTGTTTTTT.

V usage is TRBV9 and J usage is TRBJ1-5, with 9 bases aligning to TRBD1. This CDR3 comprises 14 residues. V gave up 4 bases and J gave up 6 bases; unmatched junction bases: 5. Germline V lookup: CDR1 SGDLS, CDR2 YYNGEE. CDR3 sequence (DNA): TGTGCCAGCAGCCGAGACAGGGGGGGTCAGCCCCAGCATTTT. Translating gives CASSRDRGGQPQHF.

The chain has TRBV18 and TRBJ2-2, with D perhaps matching TRBD2 (5 bases). The CDR3 is made up of 20 amino acids. V was cut by 1 base and J by 0 bases, with 21 bases left in between. Germline CDR1 and CDR2: KGHSH and LQKENI. The CDR3 region has the DNA TGTGCCAGCTCACCACAACGACTTTGGGGAACCGGGGCGAACACCGGGGAGCTGTTTTTT. This sequence encodes CASSPQRLWGTGANTGELFF.

The chain combines TRBV7-9 with TRBJ2-2; D unresolved. Germline V gene sequence: CDR1 SEHNR, CDR2 FQNEAQ (reference sequence). With 6 bases removed from V and 3 bases from J, the gap between germline ends came to 5 bases. The CDR3 has 12 amino acids. CDR3 sequence reads: CASSPDTGELFF. The CDR3 nucleotides read TGTGCCAGCAGTCCAGACACCGGGGAGCTGTTTTTT.

The rearrangement joins TRBV28 to TRBJ1-4; the match to TRBD1 covers 8 bases. Germline lookup yields CDR1 MDHEN and CDR2 SYDVKM. This CDR3 region has 16 residues. V trimming: 4 bases; J trimming: 7 bases; junction bases outside the gene matches: 11. CDR3 region: CASSSGQGALIEKLFF. The CDR3 DNA is TGTGCCAGCAGTTCAGGGCAGGGGGCTTTGATTGAAAAACTGTTTTTT. Full variable domain (outside the CDR3, taken from reference TRBV28 and TRBJ1-4): DVKVTQSSRYLVKRTGEKVFLECVQDMDHENMFWYRQDPGLGLRLIYFSYDVKMKEKGDIPEGYSVSREKKERFSLILESASTNQTSMYLCASSSGQGALIEKLFFGSGTQLSVL.

The CDR3 DNA reads TGTGCCAGCGGGGAGTTCCCGAGTTCACCCCTCCACTTT. It codes for CASGEFPSSPLHF. The chain carries TRBV6-5 and TRBJ1-6; D unclear. V lost 8 bases, J lost 9 bases, and 14 bases lay in between. The CDR3 runs to 13 residues. Looked up from germline, CDR1 is MNHEY and CDR2 is SVGAGI.

V usage is TRBV28 and J usage is TRBJ2-1; D perhaps matches TRBD1 (6 bases). Germline V lookup: CDR1 MDHEN, CDR2 SYDVKM. V lost 7 bases, J lost 0 bases, and 16 bases lay in between. The CDR3 consists of 16 residues. CDR3 sequence (DNA): TGTGCCAGCATACAAAGGATAGGGGGCTCCTACAATGAGCAGTTCTTC. Its protein product is CASIQRIGGSYNEQFF.

The chain carries TRBV12-3 or TRBV12-4 and TRBJ1-3; 7 bases are a match to TRBD1. The V and J ends lost 7 bases and 8 bases, in that order; junction bases with no gene match: 8. This CDR3 spans 13 amino acids. The CDR3 sequence: CASTRQGGDTIYF. CDR3 nucleotide sequence: TGTGCCAGCACCCGACAGGGTGGGGACACCATATATTTT.

The count of this clone is one. The rearrangement uses TRBV7-3 and TRBJ1-1, with 7 bases lining up with TRBD1. V lost 4 bases, J lost 4 bases, and 3 bases stayed unmatched. Germline CDR1 reads SGHTA; CDR2 reads FQGTGA. This CDR3 has 13 amino acids. CDR3 sequence reads: CASSSPGGTEAFF. In DNA, the CDR3 is TGTGCCAGCAGCTCACCAGGGGGCACTGAAGCTTTCTTT.

The chain employs TRBV19 and TRBJ1-2, with 8 bases aligning to TRBD1. CDR3 length equals 14 residues. Unmatched junction bases numbered 5, after V lost 7 bases and J lost 1 base. The germline V gene has CDR1 LNHDA and CDR2 SQIVND (reference sequence). The CDR3 bases are TGTGCCAGTACCGTGACAGGGGTTAACTATGGCTACACCTTC. It codes for CASTVTGVNYGYTF.

This chain joins TRBV28 and TRBJ1-4; tentative D call: TRBD1 (5 bases). Germline CDR1 reads MDHEN; CDR2 reads SYDVKM. The V end was cut by 3 bases, the J end by 5 bases, with 19 bases between. This CDR3 is built from 17 residues. Written as DNA, the CDR3 is TGTGCCAGCAGTTTGGGGCAGGAAGTTGGGCAAAATGAAAAACTGTTTTTT. It codes for CASSLGQEVGQNEKLFF.

The rearrangement links TRBV5-6 to TRBJ2-7; no definite D call. Germline values: CDR1 SGHDT, CDR2 YYEEEE. The V gene lost 1 base and the J gene lost 1 base, with 18 bases spanning the gap. This CDR3 is 17 amino acids long. This chain's CDR3 is CASSLYRNAPGSYEQYF. Here the CDR3 DNA reads TGTGCCAGCAGCTTGTACCGGAATGCCCCAGGATCCTACGAGCAGTACTTC.

The chain recombines TRBV7-3 with TRBJ2-1; 9 bases match TRBD2. Germline V gives CDR1 SGHTA, CDR2 FQGTGA. The CDR3 sequence is 16 residues long. V was clipped by 5 bases and J by 7 bases; unmatched bases: 12. The CDR3 reads CASSPNGAGGANEQFF. For the CDR3, the DNA is TGTGCCAGCAGCCCTAACGGGGCGGGAGGGGCGAATGAGCAGTTCTTC.

J is TRBJ2-7 and V is TRBV13; a weak D match, TRBD1 (7 bases). V was pared by 6 bases and J by 6 bases, with 27 bases between. Germline-derived CDR1 and CDR2 are PRHDT and FYEKMQ (reference sequence). The CDR3 runs 17 residues. The CDR3 DNA sequence: TGTGCCAGCAGTCTTACAACGTACAGGGGCGGGGTCGGCGAGCAGTACTTC. This codes for CASSLTTYRGGVGEQYF.

V gene TRBV18 combines with J gene TRBJ1-5; TRBD1 is a possible D gene (5 bases). CDR1 and CDR2 (germline): KGHSH, LQKENI. V lost 3 bases and J lost 5, with 11 bases in between. CDR3 size: 14 residues. CDR3 sequence: CASSPSQGYQPQHF. The CDR3 region has the DNA TGTGCCAGCTCACCGAGTCAGGGTTATCAGCCCCAGCATTTT. The whole variable domain, remainder taken from reference TRBV18 and TRBJ1-5, is NAGVMQNPRHLVRRRGQEARLRCSPMKGHSHVYWYRQLPEEGLKFMVYLQKENIIDESGMPKERFSAEFPKEGPSILRIQQVVRGDSAAYFCASSPSQGYQPQHFGDGTRLSIL.

This clone was counted once. This rearrangement joins TRBV24-1 to TRBJ2-1, with 10 bases aligning to TRBD1. The CDR3 is 16 amino acids. Germline V gives CDR1 KGHDR, CDR2 SFDVKD. The V gene end was trimmed by 4 bases and the J gene end by 2 bases; junction bases not matched to a gene: 4. In DNA form, the CDR3 reads TGTGCCACCAGTGACGCCGGGACAGGGGCCTACAATGAGCAGTTCTTC. As protein: CATSDAGTGAYNEQFF.

The chain combines TRBV27 with TRBJ2-7; 7 nucleotides match TRBD2. CDR3 length: 14 residues. J gave up 3 bases and V 6 bases, and 8 bases lay outside the gene matches. The germline V gene encodes CDR1 MNHEY and CDR2 SMNVEV (reference sequence). The CDR3 DNA is TGTGCCAGCAGAATCCTAGCGGACTACTACGAGCAGTACTTC. Its translation: CASRILADYYEQYF.

CDR3 nucleotide sequence: TGTGCCAGCTCACCATTCAAGACAGAGTTTAATCAGCCCCAGCATTTT. It yields the protein CASSPFKTEFNQPQHF. The chain carries TRBV18 and TRBJ1-5, with D possibly TRBD1 on 5 matching bases. CDR1 KGHSH and CDR2 LQKENI come from the germline V gene. The CDR3 has 16 amino acids. The V gene lost 2 bases and the J gene lost 4 bases, with 15 bases spanning the gap.

V usage is TRBV18 and J usage is TRBJ2-1; 7 nucleotides agree with TRBD2. The germline gives CDR1 KGHSH, CDR2 LQKENI. This CDR3 has 16 amino acids. The V segment lost 3 bases and the J segment 5 bases; nucleotides outside the gene matches: 10. CDR3 bases: TGTGCCAGCTCACCGACTAGCTTGGGTGTCAACAATGAGCAGTTCTTC. It encodes CASSPTSLGVNNEQFF.

The CDR3 sequence is CASSPGPSGQETQYF. CDR3 in DNA: TGTGCCAGCAGCCCTGGACCTAGCGGCCAAGAGACCCAGTACTTC. This chain links TRBV7-2 with TRBJ2-5, with 7 bases aligning to TRBD2. CDR1 is SGHTA and CDR2 is FQGNSA in the germline V gene. The CDR3 is made up of 15 amino acids. V dropped 5 bases and J dropped 1; count of bases not matched to a gene: 7.

This chain links TRBV11-3 with TRBJ2-1; no firm D call. The CDR3 contains 13 residues. The V gene's germline CDR1 is SGHNT and CDR2 YENEEA. V lost 2 bases, J lost 11 bases, and 13 bases lay in between. The CDR3 DNA reads as TGTGCCAGCAGCTTACCAACCCCGGGTCAGCAGTTCTTC. Its protein product is CASSLPTPGQQFF.

The chain joins TRBV5-1 to TRBJ2-5; 8 bases line up with TRBD1. J was trimmed by 2 bases and V by 2 bases; bases with no gene match: 5. CDR1 SGHRS and CDR2 YFSETQ come from the germline V gene. The CDR3 runs 15 residues. The CDR3 reads CASSFSGTGQETQYF. CDR3 sequence (DNA): TGCGCCAGCAGCTTCTCCGGGACAGGACAAGAGACCCAGTACTTC. Looking up the rest from reference TRBV5-1 and TRBJ2-5 gives the full variable domain: KAGVTQTPRYLIKTRGQQVTLSCSPISGHRSVSWYQQTPGQGLQFLFEYFSETQRNKGNFPGRFSGRQFSNSRSEMNVSTLELGDSALYLCASSFSGTGQETQYFGPGTRLLVL.